The 28 T cell receptor beta chains in this list originate from one sample, sequenced in a study of OX40 agonist ivuxolimab in advanced cancers. TCRdb's copy holds only in-frame clones and misses some; the assay was immunoSEQ multiplex PCR. Among 35,000 to 45,000 clones listed, more than 60% were seen once. The starting material was CD4+ or CD8+ T cells sorted from blood, obtained in a trial of the OX40 agonist ivuxolimab. The receptor set was obtained from an adult with an advanced solid tumor such as melanoma, head and neck, liver or kidney cancer.

The chain links TRBV27 to TRBJ2-1; 8 bases are shared with TRBD2. The germline V gene encodes CDR1 MNHEY and CDR2 SMNVEV (reference sequence). V trimming: 0 bases; J trimming: 7 bases; junction bases outside the gene matches: 5. This CDR3 is 15 amino acids long. This chain's CDR3 is CASSLSWTSRNEQFF. The CDR3, as DNA: TGTGCCAGCAGTTTATCCTGGACTAGCAGGAATGAGCAGTTCTTC.

The chain employs TRBV7-6 and TRBJ1-3; 7 positions match TRBD1. The CDR3 sequence is 15 residues long. J was trimmed by 8 bases and V by 1 base; bases with no gene match: 8. Germline V CDR1 and CDR2: SGHVS, FNYEAQ. The CDR3 DNA sequence: TGTGCCAGCAGCTTAGGGACAGGCAGGTTTGACACCATATATTTT. This translates into CASSLGTGRFDTIYF.

This clone occurred once. The rearrangement joins TRBV10-3 to TRBJ1-2, with 7 bases fitting TRBD1. Germline trimming cut 1 base from V and 12 bases from J; bases unmatched to any gene: 8. Germline V gives CDR1 ENHRY, CDR2 SYGVKD. The CDR3 extends over 13 amino acids. The CDR3 DNA reads as TGTGCCATCAGTGAGTTTACAGGGGCCTTGGACACCTTC. Its protein product is CAISEFTGALDTF.

The rearrangement joins TRBV4-3 to TRBJ2-7, with D unresolved. V dropped 2 bases and J dropped 4 bases, with 9 bases sitting between them. The CDR3 length is 13 residues. The germline V gene encodes CDR1 LGHNA and CDR2 YSLEER. The CDR3 nucleotides read TGCGCCAGCAGCCAACAGGACGGGTACGAGCAGTACTTC. The encoded protein is CASSQQDGYEQYF.

The chain employs TRBV18 and TRBJ1-2; possibly TRBD1 for D (5 bases). This CDR3 is 16 amino acids long. Per germline, CDR1 KGHSH and CDR2 LQKENI. The V end lost 4 bases, the J end lost 0 bases, and 15 bases lay between the germline ends. The CDR3 region has the DNA TGTGCCAGCTCACGGGGGACGGAGGTGGCTAACTATGGCTACACCTTC. Translated: CASSRGTEVANYGYTF.

This chain joins TRBV5-1 and TRBJ2-1; possibly TRBD1 for D (5 bases). The CDR3 is made up of 14 amino acids. Germline loops: CDR1 SGHRS, CDR2 YFSETQ. Trimming removed 5 bases at V and 2 bases at J, with 11 bases between. The chain's CDR3 is CASSPSGTYNEQFF. CDR3 nucleotide sequence: TGCGCCAGCAGTCCTTCAGGGACCTACAATGAGCAGTTCTTC. The whole variable domain, remainder taken from reference TRBV5-1 and TRBJ2-1, is KAGVTQTPRYLIKTRGQQVTLSCSPISGHRSVSWYQQTPGQGLQFLFEYFSETQRNKGNFPGRFSGRQFSNSRSEMNVSTLELGDSALYLCASSPSGTYNEQFFGPGTRLTVL.

The chain couples TRBV5-1 to TRBJ2-2; D not certain. Germline values: CDR1 SGHRS, CDR2 YFSETQ. The CDR3 has 13 residues. V shed 6 bases and J shed 4 bases, with 10 bases lying between them. In DNA, the CDR3 is TGCGCCAGCATGGTGGGATCCACCGGGGAGCTGTTTTTT. It codes for CASMVGSTGELFF.

The V gene is TRBV6-1, the J gene TRBJ1-1; the D gene is possibly TRBD1 (6 bases). The V gene lost 6 bases and the J gene lost 2 bases, with 13 bases spanning the gap. The CDR3 is 14 residues long. Germline CDR1 and CDR2: MNHNS and SASEGT. CDR3: CASRYREGNTEAFF. CDR3 sequence (DNA): TGTGCCAGCAGATACAGGGAGGGTAACACTGAAGCTTTCTTT.

The chain is built from TRBV7-2 and TRBJ2-1; 14 nucleotides agree with TRBD2. Losses at the gene ends were 5 bases for V and 8 bases for J; bases not matched to a gene: 5. From germline, CDR1 is SGHTA and CDR2 FQGNSA. This CDR3 spans 15 amino acids. CDR3 in DNA: TGTGCCAGCAGCCAGACTAGCGGGAGGGCTTATGAGCAGTTCTTC. It specifies CASSQTSGRAYEQFF.

Written as DNA, the CDR3 is TGTGCCAGCAGTTTACTGACAGGGGGCGACGAGCAGTACTTC. Protein sequence: CASSLLTGGDEQYF. The V and J genes are TRBV28 and TRBJ2-7, with 10 bases that match TRBD1. This CDR3 comprises 14 residues. Germline V gives CDR1 MDHEN, CDR2 SYDVKM. J was trimmed by 5 bases and V by 2 bases; bases with no gene match: 3.

This clone was found a few times. This chain links TRBV23-1 with TRBJ2-1; TRBD2 is a possible D gene (6 bases). TRBV23-1 is an ORF for which the function is uncertain. This CDR3 region has 17 residues. V was trimmed by 4 bases and J by 4 bases, leaving 20 bases between them. The CDR3 sequence is CASSLRLVWFRYNEQFF. CDR3 in DNA: TGCGCCAGCAGTCTCCGACTAGTGTGGTTCCGGTACAATGAGCAGTTCTTC.

The rearrangement links TRBV21-1 to TRBJ2-3; the table's D call, TRBD2, was not checked against the DNA. TRBV21-1 has pseudogene status. CDR3 length: 19 amino acids. CDR3 region: CASSPHPGTSGRWSDTQYF. DNA of the CDR3: TGTGCCAGCAGCCCCCACCCCGGGACTAGCGGGAGGTGGTCAGATACGCAGTATTTT.

CDR3 amino acids: CASSSTGGGETQYF. As DNA, the CDR3 is TGCGCCAGCAGCTCCACAGGGGGCGGGGAGACCCAGTACTTC. The chain uses TRBV5-1 and TRBJ2-5; TRBD1 matches at 9 bases. The CDR3 is made up of 14 amino acids. CDR1 is SGHRS, CDR2 YFSETQ, per germline. J lost 5 bases, V lost 3 bases, and 5 bases had no gene match.

V and J are TRBV19 and TRBJ1-1; D ambiguous. The CDR3 sequence is 13 residues long. V was cut by 0 bases and J by 4 bases, with 6 bases left in between. Germline V gene data show CDR1 as LNHDA and CDR2 as SQIVND (reference sequence). CDR3 region: CASSIDRATEAFF. The DNA for the CDR3 is TGTGCCAGTAGTATAGATCGAGCCACTGAAGCTTTCTTT.

V and J are TRBV4-1 and TRBJ2-3; TRBD1 is a possible D gene (6 bases). Trimming removed 2 bases at V and 3 bases at J, with 18 bases between. Germline V gives CDR1 MGHRA, CDR2 YSYEKL. The CDR3 spans 17 residues. The CDR3 region has the DNA TGCGCCAGCAGCCAATCCACAGGGACCGGATTTACAGATACGCAGTATTTT. Encoded protein: CASSQSTGTGFTDTQYF.

This rearrangement joins TRBV5-8 to TRBJ2-5; D perhaps matches TRBD2 (6 bases). Germline V gene data show CDR1 as SGHTS and CDR2 as YDEGEE. This CDR3 spans 17 amino acids. With 1 base removed from V and 3 bases from J, the gap between germline ends came to 19 bases. This chain's CDR3 is CASSLYGQGGDKETQYF. Here the CDR3 DNA reads TGTGCCAGCAGCTTGTACGGGCAGGGCGGGGATAAAGAGACCCAGTACTTC.

The chain couples TRBV7-2 to TRBJ2-3, with D perhaps being TRBD1 or TRBD2 (5 bases each). The length of the CDR3 is 18 residues. Trimming pared 2 bases from V and 1 base from J, leaving 19 bases between. The V gene's germline CDR1 is SGHTA and CDR2 FQGNSA. The CDR3 loop is CASSLSGAGTVRTDTQYF. CDR3 nucleotide sequence: TGTGCCAGCAGCTTATCGGGTGCTGGGACCGTGCGCACAGATACGCAGTATTTT.

This clone was found once. This chain uses TRBV4-1 with TRBJ2-1; tentatively, D is TRBD2 (6 bases). Germline-derived CDR1 and CDR2 are MGHRA and YSYEKL. The CDR3 has 15 amino acids. Deletions cut 4 bases from V and 5 bases from J, with 15 bases between. CDR3 sequence: CASSRLLLADNEQFF. The CDR3 nucleotides read TGCGCCAGCAGCCGGCTATTACTAGCTGACAATGAGCAGTTCTTC.

The chain carries TRBV18 and TRBJ1-3, with TRBD1 as a possible D gene (5 bases). Germline V gene lookup returns CDR1 KGHSH and CDR2 LQKENI. There are 15 residues in the CDR3. Between the trimmed V and J ends, which lost 5 bases and 1 base, there was a span of 12 bases. CDR3 region: CASSSGRASGNTIYF. CDR3 nucleotides: TGTGCCAGCTCATCGGGCAGGGCTTCTGGAAACACCATATATTTT.

The chain has TRBV6-5 and TRBJ2-7, with a weak D call TRBD2 (6 bases). The CDR3 has 16 residues. The germline V gene has CDR1 MNHEY and CDR2 SVGAGI. V lost 0 bases and J lost 3, with 15 bases in between. CDR3: CASSYSLIEGGYEQYF. CDR3 sequence (DNA): TGTGCCAGCAGTTACTCGCTAATTGAGGGAGGCTACGAGCAGTACTTC.

This clone was observed a single time. The CDR3 bases are TGTGCCAGCAGGGGCCTATTGAACACTGAAGCTTTCTTT. Translation gives CASRGLLNTEAFF. The chain has TRBV27 and TRBJ1-1; no reliable D call. V lost 6 bases, J lost 0 bases, and 8 bases lay in between. The CDR3 loop spans 13 amino acids. Germline loops: CDR1 MNHEY, CDR2 SMNVEV (reference sequence).

V gene TRBV10-2 combines with J gene TRBJ1-1; D is unresolved. Between the trimmed V and J ends, which lost 6 bases and 1 base, there was a span of 12 bases. The germline gives CDR1 WSHSY, CDR2 SAAADI. This CDR3 region has 14 residues. CDR3 DNA sequence: TGCGCCAGCAGCGAAAATCGGAAGAACACTGAAGCTTTCTTT. Translated, it gives CASSENRKNTEAFF.

V gene TRBV7-8 combines with J gene TRBJ2-1, with 11 positions matching TRBD2. The CDR3 consists of 13 residues. Germline CDR1 reads SGHVS; CDR2 reads FQNEAQ. Trimming took 3 bases from V and 9 from J; bases not matched to a gene: 1. CDR3: CASSFGLAGEQFF. The DNA for the CDR3 is TGTGCCAGCAGCTTTGGACTAGCGGGTGAGCAGTTCTTC.

This chain joins TRBV27 and TRBJ2-5; 12 positions match TRBD2. Germline lookup yields CDR1 MNHEY and CDR2 SMNVEV (reference sequence). The J segment lost 0 bases and the V segment lost 8 bases, leaving 4 bases of the junction unmatched. The CDR3 runs 15 residues. CDR3 in DNA: TGTGCCAGCGGGAGGACTAGCGGGAACCAAGAGACCCAGTACTTC. It specifies CASGRTSGNQETQYF.

The rearrangement joins TRBV7-9 to TRBJ1-2, with D hard to call. Trimming cost V 2 bases and J 3 bases, with 19 bases left between them. Germline V gene lookup returns CDR1 SEHNR and CDR2 FQNEAQ (reference sequence). This CDR3 comprises 17 residues. The CDR3 DNA is TGTGCCAGCAGCTTAATCGGCGGCAGTCGACTGTACTATGGCTACACCTTC. The encoded protein is CASSLIGGSRLYYGYTF.

The table lists this clone with a count of one. V usage is TRBV6-6 and J usage is TRBJ2-1, with 7 bases fitting TRBD2. The germline CDR1 and CDR2 sequences are MNHNY and SVGAGI (reference sequence). The CDR3 has 16 amino acids. The junction had 5 bases not matched to a gene; V was cut back by 0 bases and J by 3 bases. The CDR3 reads CASSYSRSSGYNEQFF. In nucleotides, the CDR3 is TGTGCCAGCAGTTACTCGCGGTCTAGCGGCTACAATGAGCAGTTCTTC.

This clone was counted a few times. This CDR3 reads CASSATSKGDIQYF. CDR3 DNA sequence: TGTGCCAGCAGTGCTACATCGAAAGGGGACATTCAGTACTTC. The rearrangement joins TRBV2 to TRBJ2-4, with D maybe TRBD1 (5 bases). There are 14 residues in the CDR3. Trimming took 4 bases from V and 8 from J, leaving 15 bases between them. Germline V gene lookup returns CDR1 SNHLY and CDR2 FYNNEI.

The CDR3 DNA sequence: TGTGCCAGCAGCTCCACAGGTCACGAGCAGTACTTC. It is translated as CASSSTGHEQYF. This chain joins TRBV7-9 and TRBJ2-7, with D perhaps TRBD1 (5 bases). Germline loops: CDR1 SEHNR, CDR2 FQNEAQ (reference sequence). The CDR3 extends over 12 amino acids. Trimming shortened V by 4 bases and J by 5 bases, and 9 bases separated the two germline ends.